The rows below give T cell receptor beta chains drawn from one sample of a study of cytomegalovirus exposure and HLA in healthy donors. Assay used: immunoSEQ multiplex PCR; TCRdb lists only in-frame clones, some missing. The sample holds roughly 160,000 clones; over 70% are singletons and the top ten take approximately 3.4%. The sequencing input was PBMCs. These TCRs come from a woman aged 50 to 65 in good health and CMV-seropositive. CDR3s include the opening cysteine and the closing phenylalanine or tryptophan. The order of the fields is J gene, CDR3 length, clone size, V gene, CDR3 protein. Clone sizes are given selectively: once, few, many, or a class where the clone is expanded.

>TRBJ2-5|13|-|TRBV7-7
CASSLQGPETQYF
>TRBJ2-7|17|-|TRBV28
CASSEPPSWLAGSEQYF
>TRBJ2-3|17|-|TRBV11-2
CASSLGLPRDRRDTQYF
>TRBJ2-1|15|-|TRBV19
CASSPGGQPYNEQFF
>TRBJ1-3|13|-|TRBV7-9
CASSFMGGNTIYF
>TRBJ2-1|15|-|TRBV5-1
CASSLRLAGYNEQFF
>TRBJ2-7|17|-|TRBV7-2
CASSILAGGPNIYEQYF
>TRBJ1-4|17|few|TRBV11-3
CASSLIANSATNEKLFF
>TRBJ2-1|14|-|TRBV5-4
CASSPGLAGGEQFF
>TRBJ2-1|16|-|TRBV19
CASSIDTSGGSNEQFF
>TRBJ1-6|15|-|TRBV30
CAWTAHRGGNSPLHF
>TRBJ2-7|13|-|TRBV10-3
CAIEGTSGPRQYF
>TRBJ2-2|15|once|TRBV7-3
CASSVNRGNTGELFF
>TRBJ1-5|15|-|TRBV19
CASTPGGGHNQPQHF
>TRBJ2-1|13|once|TRBV27
CASSLIVGGEQFF
>TRBJ2-1|14|once|TRBV27
CASRLTRQNYEQFF
>TRBJ2-7|13|-|TRBV19
CASSRTGVYEQYF
>TRBJ2-1|12|-|TRBV6-6
CASSYAGGEQFF
>TRBJ2-2|15|-|TRBV6-1
CATQTGTGITGELFF
>TRBJ2-1|15|-|TRBV4-2
CTSSQDPGVKDEQFF
>TRBJ2-2|14|-|TRBV10-3
CATRDTANTGELFF
>TRBJ1-5|14|-|TRBV28
CASIGTGVGQPQHF
>TRBJ1-5|15|-|TRBV5-1
CASSLEGRAEQPQHF
>TRBJ2-1|14|-|TRBV27
CASSPRTADNEQFF
>TRBJ2-3|14|-|TRBV5-4
CASSSTLSTDTQYF
>TRBJ2-3|15|few|TRBV29-1
CSVPMATGATDTQYF
>TRBJ2-1|14|-|TRBV6-4
CASSEGQGNNEQFF
>TRBJ2-1|15|-|TRBV6-1
CASSVDPQGYNEQFF
>TRBJ2-1|18|once|TRBV9
CASSVASGGSYSYNEQFF
>TRBJ1-1|14|-|TRBV29-1
CSAGTGRTNTEAFF
>TRBJ1-1|18|-|TRBV19
CASNLRPGTGQGGRWAFF
>TRBJ2-1|15|-|TRBV7-9
CASSSTGLRYNEQFF
>TRBJ1-1|12|-|TRBV21-1
CASRTTGTEAFF
>TRBJ2-7|13|once|TRBV30
CAWTGQGSYEQYF
>TRBJ2-5|16|once|TRBV5-1
CASSWLTSGLQETQYF
>TRBJ2-2|16|-|TRBV4-3
CASSQARDRGAGELFF
>TRBJ1-1|13|few|TRBV18
CASSPGAGTEAFF
>TRBJ2-1|16|-|TRBV9
CASSVHAVDSYNEQFF
>TRBJ2-1|14|-|TRBV27
CASSPRGAYNEQFF
>TRBJ2-1|14|-|TRBV5-8
CASSFRAGGNEQFF
>TRBJ1-2|15|-|TRBV5-6
CASSWGYRDNYGYTF
>TRBJ1-6|11|-|TRBV9
CASSPQQPLHF
>TRBJ1-2|18|once|TRBV4-3
CASSQDWVGGGYDYGYTF
>TRBJ2-5|14|-|TRBV7-2
CASSLDYYQETQYF
>TRBJ2-5|18|few|TRBV10-3
CAIRQGTSGSSYQETQYF
>TRBJ2-5|15|-|TRBV5-1
CASSPQGLHQETQYF
>TRBJ1-1|15|-|TRBV5-1
CASSLATGTPTEAFF
>TRBJ2-7|14|-|TRBV5-1
CASSSAGLSYEQYF
>TRBJ2-5|15|-|TRBV4-2
CASSQDGVAGETQYF
>TRBJ1-3|13|-|TRBV28
CASSRGPGNTIYF
>TRBJ2-1|12|-|TRBV7-9
CASSVIYNEQFF
>TRBJ2-1|13|-|TRBV5-4
CASSLTGLDEQFF
>TRBJ1-5|15|few|TRBV19
CASSLIGEENQPQHF
>TRBJ2-5|13|-|TRBV10-3
CAIRDGLQETQYF
>TRBJ2-7|14|-|TRBV5-1
CASSARGEVYEQYF
>TRBJ2-7|12|once|TRBV28
CASSSLAHEQYF
>TRBJ1-5|16|-|TRBV19
CASSSGLLGSNQPQHF